This T cell receptor (beta chain) was observed in a study of blood T cell repertoires in COVID-19. Study context: T cells, B-cell-depleted T cells, or PBMCs supplied cDNA or gDNA.

With 4 bases clipped from V and 4 bases from J, the junction kept 7 bases outside the gene matches. The CDR3 covers 15 residues. Germline values: CDR1 MDHEN, CDR2 SYDVKM. Followed longitudinally, the Seattle patients had been enrolled during active infection. In the original workflow: Reference gene primer amplification gave nucleated cell count estimates. The data were produced by immunoSEQ multiplex PCR, yet TCRdb's version contains in-frame clones alone and is incomplete. That table supplies the V and J calls and clone size; D and trimming were determined from the DNA. This sample has 150,000 to 200,000 clones, with roughly 89% found just once.

This TCR was recovered from a woman in her 70s with COVID-19, enrolled during active disease. The chain employs TRBV28 and TRBJ1-2; 9 nucleotides align to TRBD1. Sequenced sample: peripheral blood. CDR3 protein: CASSSPTGGVYGYTF. The CDR3 DNA reads TGTGCCAGCAGTTCCCCGACAGGGGGAGTCTATGGCTACACCTTC.